These 27 T cell receptor beta chains were sequenced from one sample in a study of immune heterogeneity within non-small cell lung tumors. TCRs were amplified from approximately 600 ng gDNA of bulk tumor per sample. During surgery, several far-apart biopsies were obtained from every primary tumor. Before undergoing curative surgery, patients had newly diagnosed non-small cell lung cancer that was untreated. It was a multiplex PCR that amplified TCR beta CDR3, with 32 V and 13 J primers. TCRdb recomputed calls from the multiplex PCR reads with MiXCR, one row per CDR3 protein. In the table there are some 2,000 distinct CDR3 sequences, around 28% of which are singletons. The sample taken for sequencing was lung tumor tissue. The receptors here all came from a man aged 60-69 years with non-small cell lung cancer.

This clonotype is termed medium-sized (0.01 to 0.1%). The rearrangement links TRBV9 to TRBJ2-5, with 10 positions matching TRBD2. Germline assignment: CDR1 SGDLS and CDR2 YYNGEE. V lost 1 base and J lost 5; bases outside the gene matches: 2. This CDR3 is 14 amino acids long. CDR3 nucleotide sequence: TGTGCCAGCAGCGTACAAGCGGGAGGGGAGACCCAGTACTTC. Translating it yields CASSVQAGGETQYF. The complete variable domain, with remaining parts taken from reference TRBV9 and TRBJ2-5, reads DSGVTQTPKHLITATGQRVTLRCSPRSGDLSVYWYQQSLDQGLQFLIQYYNGEERAKGNILERFSAQQFPDLHSELNLSSLELGDSALYFCASSVQAGGETQYFGPGTRLLVL.

This clonotype was seen more than once but under ten times. This chain uses TRBV3-1 with TRBJ2-1, with TRBD1 matching over 10 bases. CDR3 length: 15 amino acids. The ends lost 3 bases at V and 3 bases at J; junction bases unmatched: 2. Germline assignment: CDR1 LGHDT and CDR2 YNNKEL (reference sequence). CDR3: CASSHGDRGYNEQFF. The CDR3 nucleotides read TGTGCCAGCAGCCATGGGGACAGGGGCTACAATGAGCAGTTCTTC.

This clonotype was recorded a few times. The junction shows a germline mismatch at one end, possibly a read error. The V gene is TRBV5-8, the J gene TRBJ1-1; D unresolved. Germline CDR1 is SGHTS and CDR2 is YDEGEE. The CDR3 covers 14 residues. Here the CDR3 DNA reads TGTGCCAGGAGCTTTCCCCGGGCGAACACTGAAGCTTTCTTT. Translating gives CARSFPRANTEAFF. Filled out from reference TRBV5-8 and TRBJ1-1, the complete variable domain reads EAGVTQSPTHLIKTRGQQATLRCSPISGHTSVYWYQQALGLGLQFLLWYDEGEERNRGNFPPRFSGRQFPNYSSELNVNALELEDSALYLCARSFPRANTEAFFGQGTRLTVV.

The V gene is TRBV28, the J gene TRBJ1-5; 11 bases map to TRBD1. Germline loops: CDR1 MDHEN, CDR2 SYDVKM. This CDR3 contains 15 residues. V trimming: 2 bases; J trimming: 4 bases; junction bases outside the gene matches: 1. The CDR3 loop reads CASSLGQGANQPQHF. The CDR3 nucleotides are TGTGCCAGCAGTTTAGGACAGGGGGCTAATCAGCCCCAGCATTTT.

This clonotype is labeled as large. The chain has TRBV6-2 or TRBV6-3 and TRBJ2-1, with 8 bases identical to TRBD2. The V and J ends lost 5 bases and 4 bases, in that order; junction bases with no gene match: 13. From germline, CDR1 is MNHEY and CDR2 SVGEGT. The CDR3 sequence is 17 residues long. This CDR3 is CASSDPTGLDGYNEQFF. CDR3 bases: TGTGCCAGCAGTGATCCGACGGGACTAGACGGATACAATGAGCAGTTCTTC.

In its sample, this clonotype is medium-sized (0.01 to 0.1%). The V call is TRBV19, the J call TRBJ2-5, with D possibly TRBD2 on 5 matching bases. CDR3 length equals 16 residues. Trimming left V 3 bases short and J 2 bases short, with 16 bases between. Germline V gene sequence: CDR1 LNHDA, CDR2 SQIVND (reference sequence). This chain's CDR3 is CASSISSLRPQETQYF. CDR3 nucleotides: TGTGCCAGTAGTATCTCTAGCTTGAGGCCTCAAGAGACCCAGTACTTC. The complete variable domain, with remaining parts taken from reference TRBV19 and TRBJ2-5, reads DGGITQSPKYLFRKEGQNVTLSCEQNLNHDAMYWYRQDPGQGLRLIYYSQIVNDFQKGDIAEGYSVSREKKESFPLTVTSAQKNPTAFYLCASSISSLRPQETQYFGPGTRLLVL.

Sample share makes this clonotype medium-sized (0.01 to 0.1%). The chain links TRBV28 to TRBJ2-5, with TRBD1 matching over 10 bases. CDR1 is MDHEN, CDR2 SYDVKM, per germline. This CDR3 comprises 17 residues. Unmatched junction bases numbered 11, after V lost 2 bases and J lost 5 bases. The CDR3 loop is CASSLLPWDRGGETQYF. CDR3 DNA: TGTGCCAGCAGTTTACTCCCCTGGGACAGGGGAGGGGAGACCCAGTACTTC.

Notes on this clonotype: At one of its ends the junction is not consistent with the germline gene, which may arise from a read error. The chain links TRBV7-7 to TRBJ2-5; TRBD2 is a possible D gene (5 bases). CDR3 length: 14 amino acids. Germline V gives CDR1 SSHAT, CDR2 FNYEAQ (reference sequence). CDR3 sequence reads: CASSLDGMGETQYF. The CDR3 coding sequence is TGTGCTAGCAGCTTAGACGGGATGGGAGAGACCCAGTACTTC.

This clonotype was observed a handful of times. This chain uses TRBV2 with TRBJ2-3, with unresolved D. The CDR3 loop spans 12 amino acids. The germline gives CDR1 SNHLY, CDR2 FYNNEI. Trimming removed 1 base from V and 5 bases from J, with 4 bases in between. In DNA, the CDR3 is TGTGCCAGCAGTGAAGTGGGAGATACGCAGTATTTT. Translating gives CASSEVGDTQYF.

This clonotype showed up just a few times. The chain has TRBV28 and TRBJ1-5; D is unresolved. V was clipped by 4 bases and J by 1 base, with 11 bases between them. The CDR3 loop spans 15 amino acids. Per germline, CDR1 MDHEN and CDR2 SYDVKM. For the CDR3, the DNA is TGTGCCAGCAGTTCCTCTGACGGGAGCAATCAGCCCCAGCATTTT. Protein product: CASSSSDGSNQPQHF.

Relative to its sample, this clonotype is medium-sized. The chain combines TRBV28 with TRBJ2-2; 7 nucleotides align to TRBD1. The CDR3 contains 14 residues. Germline V gene lookup returns CDR1 MDHEN and CDR2 SYDVKM. The ends lost 8 bases at V and 6 bases at J; junction bases unmatched: 9. CDR3 nucleotides: TGTGCCAGCGGGGCAGGGGGTGATCCCGGGGAGCTGTTTTTT. This gives the protein CASGAGGDPGELFF.

This clonotype is categorized as large. The rearrangement uses TRBV30 and TRBJ2-7; maybe TRBD1 (5 bases). Germline CDR1 is GTSNPN and CDR2 is SVGIG (reference sequence). Trimming cost V 8 bases and J 0 bases, with 8 bases left between them. This CDR3 is 11 amino acids long. The CDR3 loop reads CAGANSYEQYF. In DNA, the CDR3 is TGTGCCGGGGCGAACTCCTACGAGCAGTACTTC.

This clonotype is termed medium-sized. The V call is TRBV7-9, the J call TRBJ2-1; 8 bases align to TRBD2. The CDR3 consists of 15 residues. After removal of 6 bases from V and 9 bases from J, the junction contained 13 bases not matched to a gene. Germline CDR1 and CDR2: SEHNR and FQNEAQ (reference sequence). The CDR3 loop is CASRPHAGGPSEQFF. The DNA for the CDR3 is TGTGCCAGCAGACCGCACGCGGGAGGACCCTCTGAGCAGTTCTTC.

The sample holds a few counts of this clonotype. The chain has TRBV6-5 and TRBJ1-1, with TRBD1 matching over 7 bases. After removal of 0 bases from V and 5 bases from J, the junction contained 0 bases not matched to a gene. Germline-derived CDR1 and CDR2 are MNHEY and SVGAGI. There are 13 residues in the CDR3. The CDR3 region is CASSYSTGTEAFF. As DNA, the CDR3 is TGTGCCAGCAGTTACTCGACAGGGACTGAAGCTTTCTTT.

This clonotype rates as large. The genes are TRBV6-1 and TRBJ1-5, with D hard to call. Per germline, CDR1 MNHNS and CDR2 SASEGT. The CDR3 sequence is 14 residues long. The V and J ends lost 1 base and 8 bases respectively, with 12 bases between them. The CDR3 nucleotides read TGTGCCAGCAGTGAAGGTACACCCATAGAGCCCCAGCATTTT. This codes for CASSEGTPIEPQHF.

By sample share, this clonotype is medium-sized (0.01 to 0.1%). The chain has TRBV24-1 and TRBJ2-1, with TRBD2 identical over 10 bases. CDR1 is KGHDR, CDR2 SFDVKD, per germline. V lost 2 bases, J lost 4 bases, and 4 bases stayed unmatched. CDR3 length: 16 amino acids. Here the CDR3 reads CATSDSSGRLYNEQFF. The CDR3 DNA sequence: TGTGCCACCAGTGATTCTAGCGGGAGATTGTACAATGAGCAGTTCTTC.

V and J are TRBV25-1 and TRBJ2-7; TRBD2 matches at 7 bases. The germline gives CDR1 MGHDK, CDR2 SYGVNS. CDR3 length equals 14 residues. With V trimmed by 2 bases and J by 7 bases, 8 bases remained unmatched. CDR3 loop: CASSEEAGVREQYF. The CDR3 nucleotides are TGTGCCAGCAGTGAAGAGGCGGGGGTACGGGAGCAGTACTTC.

By proportion, this clonotype is medium-sized. J is TRBJ2-1 and V is TRBV9, with 10 bases aligning to TRBD2. The CDR3 is made up of 15 amino acids. V shed 1 base and J 4 bases; nucleotides not matched to a gene: 2. Germline CDR1 SGDLS, CDR2 YYNGEE. This CDR3 is CASSVTSGMYNEQFF. The CDR3 DNA reads TGTGCCAGCAGCGTAACTAGCGGGATGTACAATGAGCAGTTCTTC.

V usage is TRBV3-2 and J usage is TRBJ2-1; the D segment call TRBD2 is taken from the table without a DNA check. TRBV3-2 is a listed pseudogene. CDR3 length equals 15 residues. The CDR3 protein is CASSQGLAGVCEQSF. CDR3 DNA sequence: TGTGCCAGCAGCCAAGGACTAGCGGGAGTGTGTGAGCAGTCCTTC.

This chain joins TRBV2 and TRBJ2-3; no firm D call. The CDR3 is made up of 11 amino acids. V was clipped by 5 bases and J by 11 bases, with 11 bases between them. Germline assignment: CDR1 SNHLY and CDR2 FYNNEI. CDR3 sequence reads: CASSSEYLQYF. CDR3 sequence (DNA): TGTGCCAGCAGTAGTGAGTACCTGCAGTATTTT.

The chain has TRBV6-2 or TRBV6-3 and TRBJ1-5, with TRBD1 as a possible D gene (6 bases). V was shortened by 1 base and J by 5 bases, with 12 bases between the two germline ends. The CDR3 has 15 residues. Germline V gene lookup returns CDR1 MNHEY and CDR2 SVGEGT. The CDR3 reads CASSYFRGRDQPQHF. The CDR3, as DNA: TGTGCCAGCAGTTACTTCAGGGGACGGGATCAGCCCCAGCATTTT.

This clonotype was counted only a few times. The V call is TRBV20-1, the J call TRBJ2-5; TRBD2 matches at 14 bases. Germline values: CDR1 DFQATT, CDR2 SNEGSKA (reference sequence). The CDR3 loop spans 14 amino acids. CDR3 nucleotides: TGCTCCCAGGTGGGACTAGCGGGAGATGAGACCCAGTACTTC. Amino acid sequence: CSQVGLAGDETQYF.

This rearrangement joins TRBV20-1 to TRBJ1-2; weak D call: TRBD1 (6 bases). V was pared by 2 bases and J by 6 bases, with 16 bases between. CDR1 and CDR2 (germline): DFQATT, SNEGSKA (reference sequence). The CDR3 loop spans 14 amino acids. This CDR3 is CSARPWTDLHGYTF. The CDR3 DNA reads as TGCAGTGCTAGACCCTGGACAGATCTTCATGGCTACACCTTC.

V gene TRBV11-3 combines with J gene TRBJ2-2, with 7 bases matching TRBD2. This CDR3 has 21 residues. Germline lookup yields CDR1 SGHNT and CDR2 YENEEA. Losses at the gene ends were 8 bases for V and 2 bases for J; bases not matched to a gene: 26. In DNA form, the CDR3 reads TGTGCCAGCGAATTATGTCACAAAAATAGCGGGCAGCCTCAAAACACCGGGGAGCTGTTTTTT. Its translation is CASELCHKNSGQPQNTGELFF.

This chain links TRBV20-1 with TRBJ2-1; D gene unclear. This CDR3 is built from 12 residues. Germline values: CDR1 DFQATT, CDR2 SNEGSKA (reference sequence). V gave up 2 bases and J gave up 6 bases, with 8 bases separating them. The CDR3 sequence is CSARWITNEQFF. The CDR3 DNA is TGCAGTGCTAGATGGATAACCAATGAGCAGTTCTTC.

The chain employs TRBV11-2 and TRBJ1-4; D is unresolved. The CDR3 contains 15 residues. Germline values: CDR1 SGHAT, CDR2 FQNNGV. V was clipped by 4 bases and J by 4 bases, with 13 bases between them. In DNA, the CDR3 is TGTGCCAGCAGCTCCAGGACGCCCGGTAATGAAAAACTGTTTTTT. It translates to CASSSRTPGNEKLFF.

By proportion, this clonotype is large. The gene calls are TRBV19 and TRBJ2-1; TRBD2 aligns across 8 bases. The V gene's germline CDR1 is LNHDA and CDR2 SQIVND (reference sequence). The CDR3 is 18 amino acids. The V and J ends lost 7 bases and 0 bases, in that order; junction bases with no gene match: 14. Here the CDR3 reads CASTLDRAGTSSYNEQFF. DNA of the CDR3: TGTGCCAGTACCCTCGACAGAGCCGGGACTAGCTCCTACAATGAGCAGTTCTTC.